This T cell receptor (beta chain) was documented in a study of shared clonotypes between healthy human individuals (dated by TCRdb to the early 2020s). Looking at the study overall: The cohort included a few men and two women between 18 and 49 years of age. Per donor, leukapheresis produced somewhere between about 0.94 and 9 billion PBMCs. To increase sequencing depth and limit assay-specific biases, different laboratories used diverse techniques to prepare libraries and sequence TCR repertoires. The study deeply sequenced blood TCR repertoires of 5 or 6 healthy adults to estimate repertoire size and the extent of clonotype sharing between individuals. For each donor, three plates each were used for CD4 naive and CD4 memory, two plates were used for CD8 naive, and one plate was used for CD8 memory. What the work shows at the level of the full study, not this receptor alone: Pairwise subsampling led to the expectation that sequencing depth would affect the degree of clonotype sharing among donors. Compared with non-shared clonotypes, clonotypes shared by all four sorted-subset donors had higher generation probabilities. Rarefaction of sorted-subset datasets indicated incomplete sequencing despite the large sequencing depth. The genetic and exposure-history diversity represented was limited by the small number of donors. Sharing across a handful of donors was observed for around 5% of naive CD4, over 3% of naive CD8, over 2% of memory CD4, and around 0.4% of memory CD8 clonotypes. Naive subsets generally had larger estimated clonotype richness than memory subsets. Sampling was limited to blood, and TCR repertoires in tissue likely differ from TCR repertoires in blood.

As concerns this clone: What antigen it recognizes has not been identified. Base qualities were left out, and no much larger clone turns up one base away.

Using the deep immunoSEQ assay, TCR CDR3 regions were amplified from genomic DNA by multiplex PCR. For each cell subset, the extracted genomic DNA was distributed evenly across all wells of several immunoSEQ 96-well plates, and each plate served as one replicate. For sorted subsets, each replicate PCR was loaded with about 200 ng genomic DNA, equivalent to 30,000 or so T cell genomes. Purified libraries were measured with a Qubit 3.0 fluorometer, size-checked on a Bioanalyzer 2100, and measured again with the KAPA Library Quantification kit. Each immunoSEQ 96-well plate was sequenced on its own single-read 150-cycle Illumina NextSeq 550 flow cell. Under the source paper's analysis protocol: Because the immunoSEQ output held only junctional sequences and lacked quality scores, the filtering could not match the filtering applied to full-length reads. To assign V/J genes and CDR3, sequences were annotated against IMGT germline references using PyIR, a Python wrapper for IgBLAST v1.9. Reads were filtered out if the reads had weak V/J assignments (E-value above 1e-6), no CDR3, stop codons, out-of-frame junctions, or ambiguous translated residues. A V3J clonotype was defined by an identical inferred V gene, J gene, and CDR3 amino acid sequence. Percentage overlap between repertoires was calculated by dividing the number of shared unique clonotypes by the size of the smaller repertoire. Repertoire richness was assessed with RTK rarefaction, the Chao1 estimator, and Recon v2.1 estimates of unobserved clonotypes. Generation probabilities for all TCRbeta clonotypes obtained by the gDNA method from a few donors were computed using OLGA. TCRdb limited this immuneACCESS table to in-frame rearrangements with V and J called. A share of clones is missing; checked studies link under half to unresolved V genes, and the rest is unexplained. From that table come the V and J calls and clone size; the DNA was used to work out D and trimming. The sample table holds approximately 2.5 million clones, of which more than 90% were seen once. 0.14% of the sample rests with the top ten.

Healthy HIV-negative adults with no recently reported acute infections or vaccinations were included as donors. Every donor was a Caucasian adult living in Nashville, Tennessee, USA. CD4+ T cells were enriched by magnetic negative selection, after which naive cells were positively selected on CD45RA and the negative fraction was taken as the memory subset. Blood was collected by leukapheresis, and PBMCs were isolated by Ficoll-Histopaque density gradient centrifugation and then cryopreserved in liquid nitrogen vapor phase. Analytical flow cytometry was used to check the purity and quantity of every magnetically sorted T cell population. Genomic DNA was isolated from each sorted fraction and quantified by UV absorbance on a Nanodrop 2000c. From cysteine to phenylalanine, the CDR3 is 15 amino acids long. The kept DNA is CDR3 alone, 45 bases in frame from the first base. The germline V gene yields MGHRA for CDR1 and YSYEKL for CDR2. V lost 11 bases and J lost 3 bases, and the count of bases not matched to a germline gene is 14.

The rearrangement joined TRBV4-1 to TRBJ2-3, and TRBD1 matches 7 of the central bases. The sample consisted of naive CD4+ T cells sorted from blood. Sample cell subset or site, as interpreted from the label and publication: CD45RA+ positively selected. The TCR comes from a man in his late teens or twenties in good health. The CDR3 protein sequence reads: CAPKRGPGATDTQYF. The DNA sequence is TGCGCCCCGAAGAGGGGGCCCGGGGCGACAGATACGCAGTATTTT.